A selection of T cell receptor beta chains follows, all from one sample in a study of blood T cell repertoires in COVID-19. Produced via immunoSEQ multiplex PCR; TCRdb's table is partial and in-frame only. The data hold fewer than 100,000 clones, with 75% to 85% observed a single time. Sequencing input: peripheral blood. These receptors originate from a human donor in a cohort sampled during active COVID-19. Both conserved end residues are part of each CDR3. A D gene is named only where the DNA matches it firmly. Clone size is given for some rows only: seen once, a few or many times, or a class if the clone is expanded.

V	J	size	D	CDR3	DNA
TRBV5-1	TRBJ1-3	NA	NA	CASSLSDSGRSGNTIYF	TGCGCCAGCAGCTTGTCTGACAGTGGAAGATCTGGAAACACCATATATTTT
TRBV4-2	TRBJ1-1	NA	TRBD1	CASTLGTGDTNTEAFF	TGTGCCAGCACACTAGGGACAGGGGACACGAACACTGAAGCTTTCTTT
TRBV5-1	TRBJ2-1	NA	NA	CASSTYSSSYNEQFF	TGCGCCAGCAGCACCTACAGTAGCTCCTACAATGAGCAGTTCTTC
TRBV7-2	TRBJ2-3	NA	TRBD1	CASSLVGQGADTQYF	TGTGCCAGCAGCTTAGTGGGACAGGGTGCAGATACGCAGTATTTT
TRBV10-3	TRBJ1-5	NA	NA	CAISDDPLGDSNQPQHF	TGTGCCATCAGTGACGATCCTCTCGGGGATAGCAATCAGCCCCAGCATTTT
TRBV29-1	TRBJ2-6	NA	NA	CSVEYMGAGANVLTF	TGCAGCGTTGAATATATGGGAGCTGGGGCCAACGTCCTGACTTTC
TRBV4-2	TRBJ2-2	few	NA	CASSPLYGGGGGGTGELFF	TGTGCCAGCAGCCCTCTATATGGGGGAGGTGGTGGAGGCACCGGGGAGCTGTTTTTT
TRBV6-6	TRBJ1-2	NA	TRBD1	CASSLTTGVVAYGYTF	TGTGCCAGCAGTTTGACGACAGGGGTGGTTGCCTATGGCTACACCTTC
TRBV28	TRBJ2-5	NA	TRBD2	CASSLAGGETQYF	TGTGCCAGCAGTTTAGCGGGAGGAGAGACCCAGTACTTC
TRBV19	TRBJ1-2	NA	NA	CASSIGTVPTYTF	TGTGCCAGTAGTATAGGGACAGTGCCAACCTACACCTTC
TRBV19	TRBJ1-2	NA	NA	CASSLSSLNYGYTF	TGTGCCAGTAGTCTAAGCTCACTAAACTATGGCTACACCTTC
TRBV24-1	TRBJ1-4	NA	TRBD1	CATSEPDRVWEKLFF	TGTGCCACCAGTGAACCGGACAGGGTTTGGGAAAAACTGTTTTTT
TRBV19	TRBJ2-7	NA	TRBD1	CASRDQGQGYEQYF	TGTGCCAGCAGAGATCAAGGACAGGGCTACGAGCAGTACTTC
TRBV11-2	TRBJ2-1	NA	NA	CASSFSGYSYNEQFF	TGTGCCAGCAGCTTTAGCGGCTACTCCTACAATGAGCAGTTCTTC
TRBV27	TRBJ2-5	NA	NA	CASSLRLGNGGTQYF	TGTGCCAGCAGTTTAAGGTTGGGAAATGGAGGGACCCAGTACTTC
TRBV20-1	TRBJ2-7	NA	NA	CSASSDSTHEQYF	TGCAGTGCTAGTTCGGACAGTACTCACGAGCAGTACTTC
TRBV19	TRBJ1-5	NA	TRBD1	CASFDWDRPNQPQHF	TGTGCCAGTTTTGATTGGGACAGACCAAATCAGCCCCAGCATTTT
TRBV11-3	TRBJ2-5	NA	NA	CASSSGVGRQETQYF	TGTGCCAGCAGCTCAGGGGTCGGGCGCCAAGAGACCCAGTACTTC
TRBV14	TRBJ2-5	NA	NA	CASSPIWRGPLQETQYF	TGTGCCAGCAGCCCCATTTGGAGGGGCCCTCTCCAAGAGACCCAGTACTTC
TRBV10-3	TRBJ2-5	NA	TRBD1	CAISESRDSGETQYF	TGTGCCATCAGTGAGTCCCGGGACAGTGGAGAGACCCAGTACTTC
TRBV15	TRBJ2-1	NA	NA	CATSRDSNEQFF	TGTGCCACCAGCAGAGATTCGAATGAGCAGTTCTTC
TRBV28	TRBJ2-1	NA	TRBD2	CASSGLAGEHNEQFF	TGTGCCAGCAGCGGACTAGCGGGAGAACACAATGAGCAGTTCTTC
TRBV18	TRBJ1-5	NA	NA	CASSPPGGARTEDNQPQHF	TGTGCCAGCTCACCACCGGGAGGGGCCCGAACAGAAGACAATCAGCCCCAGCATTTT
TRBV9	TRBJ2-5	NA	TRBD2	CASSALAGAWETQYF	TGTGCCAGCAGCGCACTAGCGGGAGCTTGGGAGACCCAGTACTTC
TRBV29-1	TRBJ2-1	once	TRBD2	CSVERAGGAYNEQFF	TGCAGCGTTGAAAGAGCGGGAGGGGCTTACAATGAGCAGTTCTTC
TRBV30	TRBJ1-1	NA	TRBD1	CAWGTGVNTEAFF	TGTGCCTGGGGCACAGGGGTGAACACTGAAGCTTTCTTT
TRBV24-1	TRBJ2-1	NA	NA	CATSDPSGGTNEQFF	TGTGCCACCAGTGACCCCTCTGGAGGGACTAATGAGCAGTTCTTC
TRBV12-3/TRBV12-4	TRBJ2-5	NA	NA	CASSSGETQYF	TGTGCCAGCAGTTCCGGGGAGACCCAGTACTTC
TRBV27	TRBJ2-3	once	NA	CASRRHPTDTQYF	TGTGCCAGCAGACGACATCCCACAGATACGCAGTATTTT
TRBV3-1/TRBV3-2	TRBJ2-3	NA	TRBD2	CASSQELAGVTDTQYF	TGTGCCAGCAGCCAAGAGCTAGCGGGAGTCACAGATACGCAGTATTTT
TRBV9	TRBJ1-2	NA	NA	CASSDPRGYGYTF	TGTGCCAGCAGCGACCCCCGGGGATATGGCTACACCTTC
TRBV4-3	TRBJ2-1	many	NA	CASSQESGLGEQFF	TGCGCCAGCAGCCAAGAATCAGGGTTGGGTGAGCAGTTCTTC
TRBV9	TRBJ2-1	NA	NA	CASSVATPSRTEDNEQFF	TGTGCCAGCAGCGTAGCTACCCCGAGCCGGACAGAAGACAATGAGCAGTTCTTC
TRBV5-1	TRBJ1-5	NA	NA	CASSWGQNQPQHF	TGCGCCAGCAGCTGGGGACAAAATCAGCCCCAGCATTTT
TRBV19	TRBJ1-5	NA	NA	CASRLTGGNQPQHF	TGTGCCAGTAGACTGACAGGCGGCAATCAGCCCCAGCATTTT
TRBV24-1	TRBJ2-3	NA	TRBD1	CATSDTRGTGVSDTQYF	TGTGCCACCAGTGATACCCGCGGGACAGGGGTTTCAGATACGCAGTATTTT
TRBV2	TRBJ2-2	once	NA	CASEPTGYTGELFF	TGTGCCAGTGAGCCGACAGGTTACACCGGGGAGCTGTTTTTT
TRBV6-6	TRBJ2-7	NA	NA	CASSYGDKSYEQYF	TGTGCCAGCAGTTACGGGGACAAAAGCTACGAGCAGTACTTC
TRBV7-9	TRBJ1-1	NA	NA	CASSLGSQRNTEAFF	TGTGCCAGCAGCTTAGGAAGCCAGCGAAACACTGAAGCTTTCTTT
TRBV29-1	TRBJ2-3	NA	NA	CSVGQTSTDTQYF	TGCAGCGTTGGACAGACAAGCACAGATACGCAGTATTTT
TRBV7-6	TRBJ1-5	NA	NA	CASSLGSDQPQHF	TGTGCCAGCAGCTTAGGTTCGGATCAGCCCCAGCATTTT
TRBV7-9	TRBJ1-1	NA	TRBD1	CASSSKTGQGAVEAFF	TGTGCCAGCAGCTCAAAAACGGGACAGGGGGCGGTTGAAGCTTTCTTT
TRBV19	TRBJ1-4	NA	NA	CASSTWTPQPEKLFF	TGTGCCAGTAGTACCTGGACACCACAGCCTGAAAAACTGTTTTTT
TRBV19	TRBJ2-3	NA	NA	CASSHGGTEGTDTQYF	TGTGCCAGTAGTCATGGGGGGACAGAAGGCACAGATACGCAGTATTTT
TRBV6-5	TRBJ2-7	NA	TRBD1	CASSRDRVYEQYF	TGTGCCAGCTCCCGGGACAGAGTGTACGAGCAGTACTTC
TRBV27	TRBJ1-5	many	NA	CASGRSNQPQHF	TGTGCCAGCGGCAGGAGCAATCAGCCCCAGCATTTT
TRBV6-6	TRBJ2-1	NA	NA	CASSYFVTSSNEQFF	TGTGCCAGCAGTTACTTCGTGACTAGTTCAAATGAGCAGTTCTTC
TRBV7-2	TRBJ2-3	few	NA	CASSLRLVTDTQYF	TGTGCCAGCAGCTTAAGATTAGTAACGGATACGCAGTATTTT
TRBV7-9	TRBJ2-7	NA	NA	CASSEEQEYEQYF	TGTGCCAGCAGCGAAGAACAGGAATACGAGCAGTACTTC
TRBV4-3	TRBJ2-7	NA	NA	CASSPSGSYEQYF	TGCGCCAGCAGCCCATCCGGGAGCTACGAGCAGTACTTC
TRBV10-3	TRBJ2-5	NA	NA	CAIGPLGTQYF	TGTGCCATCGGGCCGTTAGGGACCCAGTACTTC